The 19 T cell receptor beta chains given below trace back to one sample, sequenced in a study of cytomegalovirus exposure and HLA in healthy donors. Primers: 60 Vbeta forward and 13 Jbeta reverse. Using immunoSEQ multiplex PCR, the repertoire was profiled, and TCRdb retains in-frame clones only, with some absent. The data contain 100,000 to 150,000 clones, around 73% of them seen just once; the ten biggest clones take up approximately 10%. The specimen was PBMCs. These receptors were taken from a man aged 25 to 40 in good health and CMV-seropositive.

The chain joins TRBV28 to TRBJ2-5; D may be TRBD1 (7 bases). The CDR3 length is 16 residues. The ends were cut back, 5 bases at V and 5 bases at J, with 21 bases in the middle. Looked up from germline, CDR1 is MDHEN and CDR2 is SYDVKM. The CDR3 DNA is TGTGCCAGCAGTCCCGTTAGACAGGGAGGCATGGAGACCCAGTACTTC. Protein: CASSPVRQGGMETQYF.

The J gene is TRBJ1-4, the V gene TRBV4-2; the match to TRBD1 covers 11 bases. Germline loops: CDR1 LGHNA, CDR2 YNFKEQ. This CDR3 region has 18 residues. V lost 3 bases to trimming and J lost 1 base; unmatched junction nucleotides: 7. CDR3 loop: CASSHGTGGFKTNEKLFF. Written as DNA, the CDR3 is TGTGCCAGCAGCCACGGGACAGGGGGTTTTAAAACTAATGAAAAACTGTTTTTT.

This chain links TRBV10-3 with TRBJ2-7; 11 nucleotides agree with TRBD2. V was pared by 2 bases and J by 3 bases, with 3 bases of the junction left unmatched. CDR1 and CDR2 from the germline V gene are ENHRY and SYGVKD. This CDR3 is 15 amino acids long. The CDR3 nucleotides are TGTGCCATCAGTGAGACTAGCGGGAGAGGCTACGAGCAGTACTTC. It codes for CAISETSGRGYEQYF.

V gene TRBV5-1 combines with J gene TRBJ2-7; 9 nucleotides match TRBD1. Germline-derived CDR1 and CDR2 are SGHRS and YFSETQ. CDR3 size: 15 residues. Trimming cost V 3 bases and J 3 bases; bases outside gene matches: 7. CDR3 bases: TGCGCCAGCAGCTCCCGGGACAGGGAGGGCTACGAGCAGTACTTC. Translated, it gives CASSSRDREGYEQYF. Looking up the rest from reference TRBV5-1 and TRBJ2-7 gives the full variable domain: KAGVTQTPRYLIKTRGQQVTLSCSPISGHRSVSWYQQTPGQGLQFLFEYFSETQRNKGNFPGRFSGRQFSNSRSEMNVSTLELGDSALYLCASSSRDREGYEQYFGPGTRLTVT.

With respect to this clone: One junction end disagrees with the germline gene, perhaps due to a read error. The gene calls are TRBV7-7 and TRBJ2-7; 12 nucleotides match TRBD1. CDR3 length equals 16 residues. Per germline, CDR1 SSHAT and CDR2 FNYEAQ (reference sequence). The CDR3 loop reads CASSPGRDRGLYEQYF. CDR3 in DNA: TGTGCTAGCAGCCCTGGGAGGGACAGGGGGCTGTACGAGCAGTACTTC.

The chain is built from TRBV6-5 and TRBJ2-7, with D perhaps TRBD2 (6 bases). The germline V gene encodes CDR1 MNHEY and CDR2 SVGAGI. The CDR3 is 14 residues long. With 2 bases removed from V and 3 bases from J, the gap between germline ends came to 11 bases. CDR3 nucleotides: TGTGCCAGCAGTTACGGGGGACTGGTCTACGAGCAGTACTTC. The encoded protein is CASSYGGLVYEQYF.

This chain joins TRBV7-9 and TRBJ1-1; D gene ambiguous. Germline CDR1 SEHNR, CDR2 FQNEAQ (reference sequence). The CDR3 is made up of 13 amino acids. The germline V and J ends were trimmed by 3 bases and 1 base, with 6 bases remaining between them. The CDR3 nucleotides read TGTGCCAGCAGCTTTCGGGAGAACACTGAAGCTTTCTTT. Translation gives CASSFRENTEAFF.

This clone was detected once. The chain carries TRBV5-1 and TRBJ2-7; no definite D call. Germline V gives CDR1 SGHRS, CDR2 YFSETQ. Trimming removed 5 bases at V and 2 bases at J, with 8 bases between. The CDR3 spans 12 residues. CDR3 coding DNA: TGCGCCAGCAGTAGAGAAGCCTACGAGCAGTACTTC. It codes for CASSREAYEQYF. Variable domain in full (rest from reference TRBV5-1 and TRBJ2-7): KAGVTQTPRYLIKTRGQQVTLSCSPISGHRSVSWYQQTPGQGLQFLFEYFSETQRNKGNFPGRFSGRQFSNSRSEMNVSTLELGDSALYLCASSREAYEQYFGPGTRLTVT.

The CDR3 sequence is CSVGFRPQTQYF. The CDR3 DNA follows: TGCAGCGTTGGGTTCAGGCCCCAGACCCAGTACTTC. This chain links TRBV29-1 with TRBJ2-5, with D hard to call. CDR3 length: 12 residues. Germline V CDR1 and CDR2: SQVTM, ANQGSEA. The V end lost 4 bases, the J end lost 6 bases, and 12 bases lay between the germline ends. Full variable domain (missing parts from reference TRBV29-1 and TRBJ2-5): SAVISQKPSRDICQRGTSLTIQCQVDSQVTMMFWYRQQPGQSLTLIATANQGSEATYESGFVIDKFPISRPNLTFSTLTVSNMSPEDSSIYLCSVGFRPQTQYFGPGTRLLVL.

This clone was found once. CDR3 coding DNA: TGCGCCAGCAGCCAACCCCGCAGGGGTAACTATGGCTACACCTTC. This sequence encodes CASSQPRRGNYGYTF. The chain employs TRBV4-1 and TRBJ1-2; the D gene is possibly TRBD1 (6 bases). This CDR3 has 15 amino acids. The germline V and J ends were trimmed by 2 bases and 1 base, with 11 bases remaining between them. The V gene's germline CDR1 is MGHRA and CDR2 YSYEKL.

In this sample, this clone turned up a few times. The chain carries TRBV6-6 and TRBJ2-3; tentative D call: TRBD2 (5 bases). Germline CDR1 reads MNHNY; CDR2 reads SVGAGI (reference sequence). The CDR3 runs 16 residues. V lost 3 bases and J 1 base, leaving 14 bases between the germline ends. This chain's CDR3 is CASSYTLLRGTDTQYF. In DNA form, the CDR3 reads TGTGCCAGCAGTTATACTCTACTGAGGGGCACAGATACGCAGTATTTT.

The chain recombines TRBV10-3 with TRBJ2-7; 11 bases map to TRBD1. V lost 7 bases to trimming and J lost 0 bases; unmatched junction nucleotides: 5. Germline lookup yields CDR1 ENHRY and CDR2 SYGVKD. The CDR3 runs to 15 residues. The CDR3 here is CAITSGTGGSYEQYF. CDR3 nucleotides: TGTGCCATCACCTCCGGGACAGGGGGCTCCTACGAGCAGTACTTC.

This clone was recorded only once. This chain links TRBV21-1 with TRBJ2-7; the table's D call of TRBD1 was not tested on the DNA. TRBV21-1 is a pseudogene. The CDR3 runs 16 residues. The CDR3 loop reads CASSAQGQGNTYEQYF. DNA for the CDR3: TGTGCCAGCAGCGCCCAAGGACAGGGAAATACCTACGAGCAGTACTTC.

The CDR3 here is CASSGGQGITEAFF. In DNA, the CDR3 is TGTGCCAGCAGCGGGGGACAGGGAATCACTGAAGCTTTCTTT. This rearrangement joins TRBV9 to TRBJ1-1; 9 bases line up with TRBD1. V lost 3 bases and J lost 4; bases outside the gene matches: 4. This CDR3 is built from 14 residues. From germline, CDR1 is SGDLS and CDR2 YYNGEE.

V and J are TRBV27 and TRBJ2-1; D possibly corresponds to TRBD2 (6 bases). Germline assignment: CDR1 MNHEY and CDR2 SMNVEV (reference sequence). The CDR3 is 15 amino acids. V was trimmed by 5 bases and J by 8 bases, leaving 19 bases between them. CDR3 DNA: TGTGCCAGCAGTCTAACCCCCGGGAGAGGGCATGAGCAGTTCTTC. It translates to CASSLTPGRGHEQFF.

This chain links TRBV5-1 with TRBJ2-1; the match to TRBD1 covers 10 bases. The CDR3 length is 15 residues. Trimming at V came to 4 bases and at J to 5 bases, leaving 6 bases not matched to a gene. CDR1 is SGHRS, CDR2 YFSETQ, per germline. The CDR3 DNA reads as TGCGCCAGCAGCCGGGGACAGGGGCGCCACAATGAGCAGTTCTTC. Protein product: CASSRGQGRHNEQFF.

In this sample, this clone turned up a few times. The chain carries TRBV6-5 and TRBJ1-2, with a possible D match to TRBD1 (5 bases). V lost 0 bases, J lost 5 bases, and 10 bases lay in between. The CDR3 sequence is 14 residues long. Germline CDR1 MNHEY, CDR2 SVGAGI. The CDR3 reads CASSYSSGKYGYTF. The DNA of the CDR3 is TGTGCCAGCAGTTACTCGTCAGGGAAGTATGGCTACACCTTC.

The chain has TRBV6-6 and TRBJ1-1; 8 bases match TRBD1. V trimming: 7 bases; J trimming: 5 bases; junction bases outside the gene matches: 12. Per the germline V gene, CDR1 is MNHNY and CDR2 is SVGAGI (reference sequence). This CDR3 contains 15 residues. The CDR3 nucleotides are TGTGCCAGCAACTTCCCAGGGACAGGTGGGACTGAAGCTTTCTTT. It is translated as CASNFPGTGGTEAFF.

The V call is TRBV28, the J call TRBJ2-5; D may be TRBD1 (8 bases). Per the germline V gene, CDR1 is MDHEN and CDR2 is SYDVKM. The V and J ends lost 5 bases and 7 bases respectively, with 20 bases between them. The length of the CDR3 is 15 residues. CDR3: CASSLLTGEGTTQYF. Written as DNA, the CDR3 is TGTGCCAGCAGTCTCCTGACAGGGGAGGGAACGACCCAGTACTTC.